This T cell receptor beta chain was identified in a study of somatic mutations in cytotoxic T cells in rheumatoid arthritis. Germline loops: CDR1 LNHNV, CDR2 YYDKDF (reference sequence). Deletions cut 2 bases from V and 2 bases from J, with 9 bases between. The CDR3 length is 14 residues. Concerning this clone: The antigen remains unidentified.

Per the authors' pipeline: Among patient CD8+ clones larger than 1%, matches to published virus-specific TCRB sequences were rare. Sequenced by immunoSEQ multiplex PCR; TCRdb stores in-frame clones only, minus some. V and J calls and clone size are those listed in that table; D and trimming were worked out from the DNA. Among 17,000 or so clones listed, 85% were seen once. Study-wide results and limits: Rheumatoid arthritis patients and age-matched healthy controls showed no significant difference in CD8+ T-cell clonality. Age-dependent increases in CD8+ clonality occurred in rheumatoid arthritis patients but not in healthy controls.

The CD4+ and CD8+ fractions came from positive magnetic bead selection and were purity-checked by flow cytometry. V and J are TRBV15 and TRBJ1-1; TRBD1 is a possible D gene (6 bases). The specimen was CD8+ T cells sorted from blood. The TCR comes from a woman aged 35 to 49 with rheumatoid arthritis. The CDR3 region is CATSRPDSNTEAFF. CDR3 nucleotide sequence: TGTGCCACCAGCAGACCGGACAGTAACACTGAAGCTTTCTTT.